This TCR beta chain derives from a study of metastatic and nonmetastatic thyroid tumors. Study information: The study looked at repertoires side by side in blood and in tumor or nodule tissue from malignant and benign thyroid patients.

Many counts were recorded for this clone. The entire patient cohort was treatment-naive prior to thyroid surgery. The CDR3 sequence is 15 residues long. Trimming took 3 bases from V and 6 from J; bases not matched to a gene: 1. Per the germline V gene, CDR1 is LGHNA and CDR2 is YNFKEQ. In the study's own analysis: Between-group CDR3 differences, defined by clinicopathological status, yielded a distant-metastasis classifier for papillary thyroid cancer. From the PCR reads, TCRdb re-called clones with MiXCR. TCRdb, rather than the study authors, made the V and J calls. The sample shows about 11,000 clones, around 30% of them seen only once.

Sequencing used tumor tissue. The rearrangement joins TRBV4-2 to TRBJ2-2; 13 positions match TRBD2. The receptor was derived from a female donor with papillary thyroid cancer or a benign thyroid nodule (not recorded which). Some clones in this sample may be carry-over from other donors' samples. CDR3 sequence: CASSHTSGGAGELFF. The CDR3 DNA sequence: TGTGCCAGCAGCCACACTAGCGGGGGGGCCGGGGAGCTGTTTTTT.